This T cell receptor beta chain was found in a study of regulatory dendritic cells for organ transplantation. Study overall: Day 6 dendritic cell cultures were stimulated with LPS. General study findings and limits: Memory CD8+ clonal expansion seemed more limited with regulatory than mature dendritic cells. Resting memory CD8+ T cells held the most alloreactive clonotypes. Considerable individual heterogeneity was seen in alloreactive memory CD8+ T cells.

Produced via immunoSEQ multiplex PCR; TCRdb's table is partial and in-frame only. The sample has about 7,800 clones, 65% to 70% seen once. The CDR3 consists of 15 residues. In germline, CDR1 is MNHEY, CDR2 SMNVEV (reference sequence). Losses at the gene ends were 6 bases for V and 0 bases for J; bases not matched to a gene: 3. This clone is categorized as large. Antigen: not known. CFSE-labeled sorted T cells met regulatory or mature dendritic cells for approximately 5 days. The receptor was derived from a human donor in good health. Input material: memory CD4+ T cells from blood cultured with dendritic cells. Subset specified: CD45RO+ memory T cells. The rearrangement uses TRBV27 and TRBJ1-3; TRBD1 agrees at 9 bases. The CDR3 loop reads CASRRTGDSGNTIYF. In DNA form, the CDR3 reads TGTGCCAGCAGGAGGACAGGGGACTCTGGAAACACCATATATTTT.